What follows are 9 T cell receptor beta chains derived from one specimen sequenced in a study of molecular identifiers for immune sequencing clone quantification (dated by TCRdb to 2017 to 2018). Library construction relied on PCR. TCRdb names Illumina HiSeq 4000 as the instrument used. Using fastp at Q25 and MiXCR, TCRdb reprocessed the public reads and kept productive beta chains. Every entry covers one CDR3 protein and lists the most common genes and DNA from its rows. The sample data list fewer than 70,000 distinct CDR3 sequences, and roughly 18% of these were observed just once. Of the sample, over 1.3% falls within the top ten clones. The sequenced sample was naive CD8+ T cells from blood, with Jurkat cell RNA spiked in. Explained via the paper, the cell subset or site label denotes: FACS-sorted CD8+CD4-CCR7+CD45RA+ naive T cells. The receptors here all came from a human donor in good health. Some libraries in this study had Jurkat cell RNA spiked in.

This clonotype was recorded many times. This chain uses TRBV20-1 with TRBJ2-5, with 12 bases lining up with TRBD2. CDR3 length: 17 residues. From germline, CDR1 is DFQATT and CDR2 SNEGSKA (reference sequence). The junction had 10 bases not matched to a gene; V was cut back by 0 bases and J by 5 bases. The CDR3 sequence is CSARDLGLAGWGETQYF. CDR3 coding DNA: TGCAGTGCTAGAGATCTCGGACTAGCGGGATGGGGGGAGACCCAGTACTTC.

This clonotype was found many times. The chain recombines TRBV11-2 with TRBJ1-4; the D gene is possibly TRBD1 (6 bases). The CDR3 is made up of 16 amino acids. V lost 1 base, J lost 7 bases, and 16 bases lay in between. Germline loops: CDR1 SGHAT, CDR2 FQNNGV. The CDR3 DNA sequence: TGTGCCAGCAGCTTAGGTCTTTCAGGGGCTGCTGAAAAACTGTTTTTT. It translates to CASSLGLSGAAEKLFF.

The chain is built from TRBV5-4 and TRBJ2-3; D possibly uses TRBD1 or TRBD2 (5 bases each). Germline V gene lookup returns CDR1 SGHNT and CDR2 YYREEE (reference sequence). The CDR3 covers 15 residues. Trimming took off 4 bases at V and 4 bases at J, with 16 bases between the two ends. CDR3: CASSGGAEVADTQYF. CDR3 bases: TGTGCCAGCAGCGGGGGAGCGGAAGTGGCAGATACGCAGTATTTT.

This clonotype was detected many times. The chain is built from TRBV7-8 and TRBJ2-7; a possible D gene is TRBD2 (5 bases). CDR3 size: 13 residues. The V end was cut by 3 bases, the J end by 3 bases, with 9 bases between. Germline V gives CDR1 SGHVS, CDR2 FQNEAQ. CDR3 DNA sequence: TGTGCCAGCAGCTTTGGAGGAAACTACGAGCAGTACTTC. Translated: CASSFGGNYEQYF.

Worth noting for this clonotype: One end of the junction fails to match germline, which may point to a read error. The genes are TRBV7-2 and TRBJ2-1; 7 positions agree with TRBD1. The J call is in doubt because the DNA end fits TRBJ2-7 better. This CDR3 is 17 amino acids long. CDR1 SGHTA and CDR2 FQGNSA come from the germline V gene. The DNA of the CDR3 is TGCGCCAGCAGCTTTAACCCGAGGGGGCGCTTCTACAATGAGCAGTACTTC. It codes for CASSFNPRGRFYNEQYF.

A remark on this clonotype: This sequence may be a read error, since a much larger clone differs from it by one base. The chain combines TRBV27 with TRBJ2-7; D assignment may be TRBD1 or TRBD2 (5 bases each). The germline V gene has CDR1 MNHEY and CDR2 SMNVEV (reference sequence). The CDR3 has 14 residues. CDR3 DNA: TGTGCCAGCAGTTTACTTGGGGGTCCCTACGGGCAGTACTTC. Translated: CASSLLGGPYGQYF.

In its sample, this clonotype was seen a few times. The rearrangement uses TRBV24-1 and TRBJ2-1; 7 bases agree with TRBD2. V was pared by 3 bases and J by 9 bases, with 13 bases of the junction left unmatched. This CDR3 comprises 16 residues. Germline values: CDR1 KGHDR, CDR2 SFDVKD. CDR3 in DNA: TGTGCCACCAGTGATCGTGGGGGGGGGTCTCGGGGTGAGCAGTTCTTC. Protein product: CATSDRGGGSRGEQFF.

As for this clonotype: A much larger clone sits a single nucleotide away, making a read error possible. CDR3 DNA sequence: TGTGCCAGCAATGTGGGCAGGGTAAATCAGCCCCAGCATTTT. Translating it yields CASNVGRVNQPQHF. The V gene is TRBV6-1, the J gene TRBJ1-5, with a possible D match to TRBD1 (5 bases). Germline assignment: CDR1 MNHNS and CDR2 SASEGT. This CDR3 has 14 amino acids. Trimming pared 7 bases from V and 4 bases from J, leaving 14 bases between.

This clonotype was observed many times. V and J are TRBV10-3 and TRBJ1-4; 11 bases map to TRBD1. V was clipped by 5 bases and J by 8 bases; unmatched bases: 7. The germline gives CDR1 ENHRY, CDR2 SYGVKD. The CDR3 has 15 residues. The CDR3: CAISRDRGDGEKLFF. For the CDR3, the DNA is TGTGCCATCAGTCGGGACAGGGGGGATGGCGAAAAACTGTTTTTT.